These 8 T cell receptor beta chains originate from one sample sequenced in a study of blood T cell repertoires in COVID-19. Sequencing was performed with immunoSEQ multiplex PCR; in TCRdb, only in-frame clones are kept and a portion is missing. The data hold 180,000 or so clones, with about 80% observed a single time. The sample comprised PBMCs or T cells enriched from blood (not recorded which). The receptors come from a man aged 50 or older who had recovered from COVID-19.

CDR3 DNA: TGCAGCGTTGTCGACAGGCGCTTCTCTGGAAACACCATATATTTT. It specifies CSVVDRRFSGNTIYF. The chain joins TRBV29-1 to TRBJ1-3; D may be TRBD1 (6 bases). V was cut by 4 bases and J by 0 bases, with 13 bases left in between. This CDR3 spans 15 amino acids. The V gene's germline CDR1 is SQVTM and CDR2 ANQGSEA.

V and J are TRBV4-1 and TRBJ2-5; 8 nucleotides align to TRBD2. This CDR3 has 15 residues. The trim removed 2 bases at V and 4 bases at J, leaving 6 bases unmatched. Germline CDR1 MGHRA, CDR2 YSYEKL. DNA for the CDR3: TGCGCCAGCAGCCAACCCGGGACTAGTAGAGAGACCCAGTACTTC. Encoded protein: CASSQPGTSRETQYF.

V and J are TRBV5-6 and TRBJ2-2; 8 bases agree with TRBD2. The length of the CDR3 is 16 residues. Germline V gives CDR1 SGHDT, CDR2 YYEEEE. After removal of 2 bases from V and 4 bases from J, the junction contained 7 bases not matched to a gene. The CDR3 bases are TGTGCCAGCAGCTTTACGGGACTAGGGGCCACCGGGGAGCTGTTTTTT. Amino acid sequence: CASSFTGLGATGELFF.

V is TRBV19 and J is TRBJ2-3; TRBD2 matches at 10 bases. V shed 3 bases, J shed 5 bases, and the junction held 5 bases outside the gene matches. This CDR3 has 15 residues. Germline V CDR1 and CDR2: LNHDA, SQIVND (reference sequence). CDR3 loop: CASSILAGGRDTQYF. CDR3 coding DNA: TGTGCCAGTAGTATTTTAGCGGGAGGCCGAGATACGCAGTATTTT.

Concerning this clone itself: Because the CDR3's place on the DNA is in doubt, the DNA is left out and the CDR3 is given as listed by TCRdb. V usage is TRBV27 and J usage is TRBJ2-5; TRBD2 is the table's D call and was not checked against the DNA. The length of the CDR3 is 14 amino acids, counting both ends. Germline CDR1 MNHEY, CDR2 SMNVEV (reference sequence). CDR3 in amino acids: CASSSSTSGETQYF.

The V gene is TRBV16, the J gene TRBJ1-1; weak D call: TRBD1 (6 bases). The CDR3 loop spans 17 amino acids. Germline lookup yields CDR1 KGHSY and CDR2 FQNENV. V was shortened by 4 bases and J by 2 bases, with 20 bases between the two germline ends. In nucleotides, the CDR3 is TGTGCCAGCAGCCCGCGACAGGCTTTTGGGGTCAACACTGAAGCTTTCTTT. It codes for CASSPRQAFGVNTEAFF.

The rearrangement joins TRBV19 to TRBJ1-5; 10 bases agree with TRBD1. CDR3 length: 17 residues. The germline V gene has CDR1 LNHDA and CDR2 SQIVND (reference sequence). Losses at the gene ends were 3 bases for V and 3 bases for J; bases not matched to a gene: 8. CDR3 sequence reads: CASSIGPRQGANQPQHF. CDR3 in DNA: TGTGCCAGTAGTATTGGTCCCCGACAGGGGGCCAATCAGCCCCAGCATTTT.

The rearrangement uses TRBV3-1 (or the pseudogene TRBV3-2) and TRBJ2-1; the D gene is possibly TRBD2 (6 bases). Germline CDR1 and CDR2: LGHDT and YNNKEL (reference sequence). The CDR3 runs 20 residues. Trimming stripped 2 bases from V and 5 bases from J, with 28 bases between. CDR3 amino acids: CASSQKFVPLRTGVDNEQFF. DNA for the CDR3: TGTGCCAGCAGCCAAAAATTCGTCCCCCTGAGGACGGGGGTCGACAATGAGCAGTTCTTC.